This TCR beta chain comes out of a study of identical twins. Regarding the study as a whole: Monozygotic twins shared more out-of-frame TCR alpha than recombination models predicted.

TCRdb re-analysed the 5' RACE reads in MiXCR, keeping a single row per CDR3 protein. Seen here are about 260,000 distinct CDR3 sequences, 5.5% to 7% observed once, and the top ten hold 3.5% to 4%. Germline-derived CDR1 and CDR2 are MDHEN and SYDVKM. V gave up 3 bases and J gave up 0 bases; unmatched junction bases: 5. The CDR3 loop spans 15 amino acids. With respect to this clonotype: Its antigen is unknown.

The same sample was also used in a study of yellow fever vaccine responses in identical twins.

Sample: memory (CD45RO+) T cells sorted from blood. This chain links TRBV28 with TRBJ2-7, with TRBD2 matching 7 bases. This sequence was found in a woman aged 18-29 years in good health. For the CDR3, the DNA is TGTGCCAGCAGTTTCGACGGCGGGAGCTCCTACGAGCAGTACTTC. Its protein is CASSFDGGSSYEQYF.